This T cell receptor beta chain was retrieved from a study of CD8 T cells in Susac syndrome. Random hexamers primed reverse transcription of about 0.45 to 1 ug RNA. One entry per CDR3 protein, called by TCRdb with MiXCR from the immunoSEQ multiplex PCR reads. The top ten clones hold about 0.12% of a sample with over 350,000 distinct CDR3 sequences, roughly 85% of them seen once. This clonotype was picked up many times. V lost 2 bases, J lost 6 bases, and 2 bases lay in between. This CDR3 comprises 11 residues. The germline CDR1 and CDR2 sequences are MNHEY and SVGEGT. This TCR derives from a human donor with multiple sclerosis. The chain couples TRBV6-2 or TRBV6-3 to TRBJ2-1; D uncertain. The sequenced material came from CD8+ T cells from PBMCs. The CDR3 DNA is TGTGCCAGCAGTTACGGCAATGAGCAGTTCTTC. Its translation is CASSYGNEQFF.